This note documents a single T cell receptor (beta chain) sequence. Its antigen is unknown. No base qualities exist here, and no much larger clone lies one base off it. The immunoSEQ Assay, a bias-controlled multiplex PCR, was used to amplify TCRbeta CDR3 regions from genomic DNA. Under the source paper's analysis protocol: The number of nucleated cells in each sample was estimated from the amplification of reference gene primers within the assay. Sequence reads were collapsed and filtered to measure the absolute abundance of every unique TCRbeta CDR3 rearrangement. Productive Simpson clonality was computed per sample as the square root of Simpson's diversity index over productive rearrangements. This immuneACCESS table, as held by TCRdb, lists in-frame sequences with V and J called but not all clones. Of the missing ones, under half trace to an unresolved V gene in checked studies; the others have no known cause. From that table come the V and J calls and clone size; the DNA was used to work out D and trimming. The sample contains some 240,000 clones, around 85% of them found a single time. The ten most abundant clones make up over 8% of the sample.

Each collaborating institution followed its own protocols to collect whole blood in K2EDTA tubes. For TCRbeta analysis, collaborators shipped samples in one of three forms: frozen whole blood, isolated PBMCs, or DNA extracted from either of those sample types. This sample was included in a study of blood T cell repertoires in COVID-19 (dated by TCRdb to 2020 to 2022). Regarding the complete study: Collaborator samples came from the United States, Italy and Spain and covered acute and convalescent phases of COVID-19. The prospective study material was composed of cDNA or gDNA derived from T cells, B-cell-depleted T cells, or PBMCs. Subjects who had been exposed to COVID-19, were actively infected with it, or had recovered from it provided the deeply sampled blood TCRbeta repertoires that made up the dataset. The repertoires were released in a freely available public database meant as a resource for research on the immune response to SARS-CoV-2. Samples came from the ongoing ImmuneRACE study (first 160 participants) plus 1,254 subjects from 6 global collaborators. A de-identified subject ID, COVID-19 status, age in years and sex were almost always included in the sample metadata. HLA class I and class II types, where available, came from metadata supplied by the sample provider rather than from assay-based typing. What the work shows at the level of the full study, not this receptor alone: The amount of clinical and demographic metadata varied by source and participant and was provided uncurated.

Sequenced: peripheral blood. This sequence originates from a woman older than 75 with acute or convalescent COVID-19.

The CDR3 reads as follows: CSARRGQPQHF. The nucleotide sequence reads as follows: TGCAGTGCTAGGAGGGGGCAGCCCCAGCATTTT. The sequence is built from TRBV20-1 and TRBJ1-5; a tentative D call is TRBD1 (6 bases match). The junction shows trimming of 3 bases on V and 7 bases on J, plus 7 bases between the germline ends. The germline V gene (reference sequence) gives CDR1 as DFQATT and CDR2 as SNEGSKA. The CDR3 numbers 11 residues from cysteine through phenylalanine. The DNA shown is the 33-base CDR3, in frame from base 1.